These T cell receptor beta chains were read from a single sample in a study of blood T cell repertoires in COVID-19. TCRdb's copy holds only in-frame clones and misses some; the assay was immunoSEQ multiplex PCR. The table includes 350,000 to 400,000 clones, approximately 90% detected once. Sequencing was performed on PBMCs or T cells enriched from blood (not recorded which). Receptors originate from a woman in her forties who had been exposed to COVID-19. Both conserved end residues are part of each CDR3. The D gene is left open where the match is weak. Rows give clone size only sometimes, using once, few, many, or a class for an expanded clone.

CASSQDPKGLAYNEQFF,TGTGCCAGCAGCCAAGATCCTAAGGGACTAGCGTACAATGAGCAGTTCTTC,.,TRBD2,17,TRBJ2-1,TRBV3-1/TRBV3-2
CASSPGLGETQYF,TGTGCCAGCTCACCAGGACTAGGAGAGACCCAGTACTTC,.,TRBD2,13,TRBJ2-5,TRBV18
CATSLLTGFRTDTQYF,TGTGCCACCAGTCTCCTCACAGGTTTCCGCACAGATACGCAGTATTTT,.,.,16,TRBJ2-3,TRBV24-1
CASSPPWDRGRNYGYTF,TGTGCCAGCTCACCACCGTGGGACAGGGGGCGCAACTATGGCTACACCTTC,few,TRBD1,17,TRBJ1-2,TRBV18
CASSVEGAKRETQYF,TGTGCCAGCAGCGTGGAGGGGGCGAAAAGGGAGACCCAGTACTTC,.,.,15,TRBJ2-5,TRBV7-9
CAWSGAGNTIYF,TGTGCTTGGTCAGGGGCTGGAAACACCATATATTTT,.,.,12,TRBJ1-3,TRBV30
CASSLRGGDTGELFF,TGTGCCAGCAGCTTACGGGGCGGGGACACCGGGGAGCTGTTTTTT,.,.,15,TRBJ2-2,TRBV11-3
CASSIASGQSYEQYF,TGTGCCAGTAGTATAGCTAGCGGGCAATCCTACGAGCAGTACTTC,.,TRBD2,15,TRBJ2-7,TRBV19
CASIGEPGQSQETQYF,TGTGCCAGCATCGGAGAACCGGGACAGAGCCAAGAGACCCAGTACTTC,.,TRBD1,16,TRBJ2-5,TRBV2
CASKQGNTEAFF,TGTGCCAGTAAACAGGGGAACACTGAAGCTTTCTTT,.,.,12,TRBJ1-1,TRBV19
CASSVVTATEAFF,TGTGCCAGCAGCGTAGTCACAGCAACTGAAGCTTTCTTT,.,.,13,TRBJ1-1,TRBV9
CATSDVGRTDGYTF,TGTGCCACCAGTGATGTTGGACGGACAGATGGCTACACCTTC,.,.,14,TRBJ1-2,TRBV24-1
CASSYDQQGISYTF,TGTGCCAGCAGTTACGATCAACAGGGGATAAGCTACACCTTC,.,TRBD1,14,TRBJ1-2,TRBV6-6
CAIKRQNTGELFF,TGTGCCATCAAACGACAGAACACCGGGGAGCTGTTTTTT,.,.,13,TRBJ2-2,TRBV27
CASSLSQGTHEQYF,TGTGCCAGCAGTCTTTCACAGGGCACCCACGAGCAGTACTTC,.,.,14,TRBJ2-7,TRBV27
CASSPRQGHGYTF,TGTGCCAGTAGTCCCAGACAGGGCCATGGCTACACCTTC,.,TRBD1,13,TRBJ1-2,TRBV19
CASAKGQGNNSPLHF,TGCGCCAGCGCAAAGGGGCAGGGGAATAATTCACCCCTCCACTTT,.,.,15,TRBJ1-6,TRBV5-1
CASSVETGGSYGYTF,TGTGCCAGCAGTGTGGAGACAGGGGGCTCGTATGGCTACACCTTC,once,TRBD1,15,TRBJ1-2,TRBV2
CASSVDRGNTEAFF,TGTGCCAGCAGTGTAGACAGGGGGAACACTGAAGCTTTCTTT,.,TRBD1,14,TRBJ1-1,TRBV2
CASSLTGDINTIYF,TGTGCCAGCTCACTTACGGGGGATATAAACACCATATATTTT,few,.,14,TRBJ1-3,TRBV18
CASSPRPAGPQGEQFF,TGTGCCAGCTCACCAAGACCGGCGGGGCCTCAGGGTGAGCAGTTCTTC,.,.,16,TRBJ2-1,TRBV18
CAISEPRQSGETQYF,TGTGCCATCAGTGAGCCCCGACAATCTGGTGAGACCCAGTACTTC,.,.,15,TRBJ2-5,TRBV10-3
CASSTPGRGNYGYTF,TGTGCCAGCTCCACCCCGGGTCGAGGTAACTATGGCTACACCTTC,.,.,15,TRBJ1-2,TRBV5-4
CASSRSGTVSYEQYF,TGTGCCAGCAGTAGATCCGGGACAGTCTCCTACGAGCAGTACTTC,.,TRBD1,15,TRBJ2-7,TRBV27
CAWKFPVYGYTF,TGTGCCTGGAAATTCCCGGTCTATGGCTACACCTTC,few,.,12,TRBJ1-2,TRBV30
CSVDGGTSGNTIYF,TGCAGCGTTGACGGGGGGACCTCTGGAAACACCATATATTTT,once,.,14,TRBJ1-3,TRBV29-1
CASSVSGLASPYNEQFF,TGTGCCAGCAGCGTGAGTGGGCTAGCGTCGCCCTACAATGAGCAGTTCTTC,.,.,17,TRBJ2-1,TRBV13
CASSYRQGARETQYF,TGTGCCAGCAGTTACCGTCAGGGGGCGCGGGAGACCCAGTACTTC,.,TRBD1,15,TRBJ2-5,TRBV6-5
CASDRDIPTSYNEQFF,TGCGCCAGCGACCGGGACATCCCTACCTCCTACAATGAGCAGTTCTTC,.,.,16,TRBJ2-1,TRBV23-1
CASSTENRGGDGYTF,TGTGCCAGCAGCACAGAGAACAGGGGTGGGGATGGCTACACCTTC,once,TRBD1,15,TRBJ1-2,TRBV9
CASSPAQGLGEKLFF,TGTGCCAGCTCACCCGCCCAGGGTCTTGGTGAAAAACTGTTTTTT,.,.,15,TRBJ1-4,TRBV18
CASSSGTSGRNEQFF,TGTGCCAGTAGTTCCGGGACTAGCGGGAGGAATGAGCAGTTCTTC,.,TRBD2,15,TRBJ2-1,TRBV19